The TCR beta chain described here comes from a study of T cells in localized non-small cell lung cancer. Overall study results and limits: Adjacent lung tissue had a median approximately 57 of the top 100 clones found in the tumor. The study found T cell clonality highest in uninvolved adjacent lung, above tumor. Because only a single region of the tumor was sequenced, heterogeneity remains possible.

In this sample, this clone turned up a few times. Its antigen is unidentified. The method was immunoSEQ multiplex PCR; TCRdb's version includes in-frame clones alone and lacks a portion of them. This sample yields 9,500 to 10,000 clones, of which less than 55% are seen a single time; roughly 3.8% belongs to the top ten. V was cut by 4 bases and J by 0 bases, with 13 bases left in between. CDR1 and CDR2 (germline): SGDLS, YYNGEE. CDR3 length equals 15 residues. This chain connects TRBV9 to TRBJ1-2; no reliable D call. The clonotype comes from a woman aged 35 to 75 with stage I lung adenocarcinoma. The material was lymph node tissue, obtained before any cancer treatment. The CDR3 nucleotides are TGTGCCAGCAGCCGTAGAGCAGATGCTAACTATGGCTACACCTTC. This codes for CASSRRADANYGYTF.